The rows below give T cell receptor beta chains drawn from one sample of a study of T cell responses to AZD1222 COVID-19 vaccine. Here immunoSEQ multiplex PCR was the method, and the copy in TCRdb shows in-frame clones only, minus some. In the table there are approximately 110,000 clones, about 88% of which are singletons. This sample comprised peripheral blood, obtained on day 0 of AZD1222 vaccination. These receptors were collected from an adult in good health. The CDR3 runs from the conserved cysteine through the conserved F or W.

v_call | cdr3_aa
TRBV19 | CASGQGSGYGYTF
TRBV3-1/TRBV3-2 | CASSQVWGTSGRAPYNEQFF
TRBV4-1 | CASSQSTGVLINSPLHF
TRBV28 | CASSTGGISPLHF
TRBV7-8 | CASSLGLGVYEQYF
TRBV24-1 | CATSDLLAGVREQFF
TRBV9 | CASSVGLGANTGELFF
TRBV23-1 | CASSSSGPTNSPLHF
TRBV5-1 | CASSLEGTGDQPQHF
TRBV7-2 | CASSIGTVNSPLHF
TRBV11-2 | CASSLRAKTEAFF
TRBV30 | CAWSSRGLRYEKLFF
TRBV5-4 | CASSLVGQRAFF
TRBV19 | CASSIPFAVGGANVLTF
TRBV5-4 | CASSPGGVGGAFF
TRBV18 | CASSPPGTGGYTQYF
TRBV24-1 | CATSDLSHTEAFF
TRBV2 | CASGGDEGTQYF
TRBV28 | CASSLSPRFYEQFF
TRBV11-3 | CASKLPGANTEAFF
TRBV20-1 | CSARDRTQHF
TRBV9 | CASTSRGTDTQYF
TRBV18 | CASSPASGGAQETQYF
TRBV4-2 | CASSQDLGTGSSEAFF
TRBV2 | CASSDHRDRAYEQYF
TRBV4-2 | CASSLWDRGEYEQYF
TRBV18 | CASSPVAEAFF
TRBV7-8 | CASSSRLAGYTDTQYF
TRBV11-1 | CASSPDRGANYGYTF